This entry describes one T cell receptor (beta chain). The antigen it binds to is not known. No quality values exist for individual bases; no much larger clone is one base distant. Separate from the roughly 650-subject first cohort, the validation cohort of about 120 subjects was the group to which the donors belonged. The CDR3 spans 16 residues, from the cysteine through the phenylalanine. Just the 48-base CDR3 DNA is kept, in frame starting at base 1. V loses 3 bases, J loses 1 base, and the germline ends lie 12 bases apart. Per the germline V gene, MNHNS is the CDR1 and SASEGT is the CDR2. The data originate from a study of cytomegalovirus exposure and HLA in healthy donors (dated by TCRdb to about 2017). General notes on the study: According to a later analysis, the 120 or so validation repertoires were produced on the same platform as the roughly 700 repertoires of the first cohort. The study combined high-throughput TCR immunosequencing, statistical association of individual TCRs with disease status, and machine learning to predict cytomegalovirus infection status. The study was designed to test whether signatures of past pathogen exposure could be identified by cataloging public T cell receptors. Along with the roughly 700-subject first cohort, a separate validation cohort of around 120 different subjects was used.

The library was obtained by the immunoSEQ multiplex PCR assay. From the authors' description of their analysis: A statistical classification framework was developed to diagnose cytomegalovirus status using the catalog of TCR beta chain sequences. The table comes from immuneACCESS by way of TCRdb, which keeps in-frame sequences with V and J called. Part of the clones is missing from these tables; in studies checked, under half for an unresolved V gene and the rest for unknown reasons. That table is the source of V, J and clone size, and D and trimming were worked out from the DNA. The sample yields fewer than 200,000 clones; about 86% were counted once. The biggest ten clones account for more than 2% of the sample. Study-level results and caveats: According to the authors, the approach could potentially be generalized to other disease states and immunological phenotypes. A later analysis lacked HLA typing for the validation cohort, so it scored co-occurrence in that cohort across all 110 or so repertoires. A later analysis found that TCRs clustered in the first cohort also tended to co-occur in the 130 or so validation repertoires, with 94% of cluster scores above 0. The classifier was reported to diagnose cytomegalovirus status with high specificity and sensitivity in both the original and validation cohorts. A few of the identified cytomegalovirus-associated TCR beta chains were confirmed in vitro to be specific for cytomegalovirus antigens. Across donors, most TCR sequences were observed very rarely, whereas some public TCRs were present in many individuals. The study listed 164 TCR beta chains as associated with cytomegalovirus.

In this chain, TRBV6-1 is recombined with TRBJ2-2, and perhaps TRBD2 as D gene, on 5 matching bases. Sequenced material: PBMCs. This sequence was found in a woman aged 18-29 years in good health and CMV-seronegative. Read as DNA, the sequence is TGTGCCAGCAGTGATATAGGACTCGGGAACACCGGGGAGCTGTTTTTT. The encoded protein is CASSDIGLGNTGELFF.